Each of the 7 T cell receptor beta chains below was sequenced from the same sample in a study of blood T cells in healthy people across ages. Primers used in a second PCR of about 7 to 12 cycles were a sample-barcoded 5' primer and a J-beta primer mix. TCRdb itself ran the 5' RACE reads through MiXCR, one entry per CDR3 protein. The sample has just over 800,000 distinct CDR3 sequences; less than 80% are singletons. The sample taken for sequencing was blood. These receptors were taken from a man aged 25-40 years in good health.

This clonotype was counted a few times. This chain joins TRBV6-5 and TRBJ1-2; D call uncertain. Per germline, CDR1 MNHEY and CDR2 SVGAGI. The CDR3 runs 15 residues. The ends were cut back, 5 bases at V and 3 bases at J, with 16 bases in the middle. CDR3: CASSPTAPLDYGYTF. The CDR3 DNA is TGTGCCAGCAGTCCTACTGCTCCCCTAGACTATGGCTACACCTTC.

This rearrangement joins TRBV6-1 to TRBJ1-5; 10 nucleotides align to TRBD1. The CDR3 sequence is 16 residues long. The germline CDR1 and CDR2 sequences are MNHNS and SASEGT. J was trimmed by 4 bases and V by 9 bases; bases with no gene match: 12. The DNA for the CDR3 is TGTGCCAGTAGAACGATTTGGACAGGGGGAAATCAGCCCCAGCATTTT. Protein: CASRTIWTGGNQPQHF.

The rearrangement links TRBV4-2 to TRBJ2-1; no definite D call. V shed 2 bases and J shed 6 bases, with 8 bases lying between them. The V gene's germline CDR1 is LGHNA and CDR2 YNFKEQ. This CDR3 has 13 residues. CDR3 coding DNA: TGTGCCAGCAGCCAATGGTCCGGCAATGAGCAGTTCTTC. Translating gives CASSQWSGNEQFF.

The chain has TRBV11-2 and TRBJ2-7; D ambiguous. The CDR3 contains 13 residues. V lost 8 bases, J lost 1 base, and 12 bases lay in between. The germline V gene encodes CDR1 SGHAT and CDR2 FQNNGV. The DNA for the CDR3 is TGTGCCAGCTCCACCCAGGTTTCCTACGAGCAGTACTTC. Its translation is CASSTQVSYEQYF. The entire variable domain, with the rest obtained from reference TRBV11-2 and TRBJ2-7, is as follows: EAGVAQSPRYKIIEKRQSVAFWCNPISGHATLYWYQQILGQGPKLLIQFQNNGVVDDSQLPKDRFSAERLKGVDSTLKIQPAKLEDSAVYLCASSTQVSYEQYFGPGTRLTVT.

This clonotype was recorded only once. The rearrangement uses TRBV5-5 and TRBJ2-5, with a possible D match to TRBD1 (5 bases). V gave up 4 bases and J gave up 5 bases, with 18 bases separating them. The CDR3 is 15 residues long. Germline CDR1 reads SGHKS; CDR2 reads YYEKEE (reference sequence). CDR3 nucleotides: TGTGCCAGCAGCCCATTACTGGGGCCGGAGGAGACCCAGTACTTC. Protein sequence: CASSPLLGPEETQYF.

This CDR3 reads CSARDFGTDTQYF. CDR3 nucleotide sequence: TGCAGTGCTAGAGATTTCGGCACAGATACGCAGTATTTT. The gene calls are TRBV20-1 and TRBJ2-3; D not resolved. Between the trimmed V and J ends, which lost 0 bases and 1 base, there was a span of 5 bases. This CDR3 comprises 13 residues. The germline CDR1 and CDR2 sequences are DFQATT and SNEGSKA (reference sequence).

V usage is TRBV5-8 and J usage is TRBJ2-1; D not resolved. The ends were cut back, 2 bases at V and 6 bases at J, with 6 bases in the middle. CDR1 is SGHTS, CDR2 YDEGEE, per germline. The CDR3 spans 12 residues. CDR3 nucleotides: TGTGCCAGCAGCTTTGGCCCCAATGAGCAGTTCTTC. Protein sequence: CASSFGPNEQFF. The full variable domain, its missing parts supplied by reference TRBV5-8 and TRBJ2-1, is EAGVTQSPTHLIKTRGQQATLRCSPISGHTSVYWYQQALGLGLQFLLWYDEGEERNRGNFPPRFSGRQFPNYSSELNVNALELEDSALYLCASSFGPNEQFFGPGTRLTVL.